The 10 T cell receptor beta chains below all came from one sample that was sequenced in a study of shared clonotypes between healthy human individuals. The table came from immunoSEQ multiplex PCR; TCRdb's copy has only in-frame clones and leaves some out. The sample records some 690,000 clones, less than 95% being singletons. Specimen: memory CD8+ T cells from PBMCs. The subset is: CD45RO+ cells pooled with CCR7-negative TemRA cells. These receptors were taken from a man between 18 and 29 years old in good health. Some clones in this sample may be carry-over from other donors' samples.

Only a few counts were recorded for this clone. The genes are TRBV27 and TRBJ1-1; D ambiguous. This CDR3 contains 13 residues. V shed 6 bases and J shed 4 bases, with 12 bases lying between them. Per the germline V gene, CDR1 is MNHEY and CDR2 is SMNVEV (reference sequence). This chain's CDR3 is CASSLVAGTEAFF. The CDR3 DNA is TGTGCCAGCAGCCTAGTCGCGGGCACTGAAGCTTTCTTT.

J is TRBJ1-1 and V is TRBV5-1; D is undetermined. This CDR3 has 14 amino acids. In germline, CDR1 is SGHRS, CDR2 YFSETQ. The V gene lost 0 bases and the J gene lost 0 bases, with 6 bases spanning the gap. This chain's CDR3 is CASSLDGLNTEAFF. DNA for the CDR3: TGCGCCAGCAGCTTGGACGGACTGAACACTGAAGCTTTCTTT.

The genes are TRBV5-6 and TRBJ2-4; possible D gene TRBD1, 5 bases. V was pared by 3 bases and J by 12 bases, with 16 bases between. This CDR3 is 13 amino acids long. Germline V CDR1 and CDR2: SGHDT, YYEEEE. CDR3: CASSYRGLVYQYF. CDR3 coding DNA: TGTGCCAGCAGCTATAGGGGCTTGGTGTATCAGTACTTC.

The gene calls are TRBV6-5 and TRBJ1-5; D perhaps matches TRBD1 (6 bases). This CDR3 comprises 15 residues. Per the germline V gene, CDR1 is MNHEY and CDR2 is SVGAGI. V was pared by 0 bases and J by 4 bases, with 10 bases between. CDR3 in amino acids: CASSYSGTTNQPQHF. The DNA of the CDR3 is TGTGCCAGCAGTTACTCCGGGACAACTAATCAGCCCCAGCATTTT.

This rearrangement joins TRBV29-1 to TRBJ2-7, with 8 bases that match TRBD1. The DNA matches TRBJ2-1 better at its end, which makes the J call doubtful. CDR3 length: 12 residues. Germline loops: CDR1 SQVTM, CDR2 ANQGSEA. The CDR3 loop is CSVVLGDRGQFF. CDR3 coding DNA: TGCAGCGTTGTCCTGGGAGACAGGGGCCAGTTCTTC.

Only a few counts were recorded for this clone. The rearrangement uses TRBV27 and TRBJ2-2; unclear D gene. Looked up from germline, CDR1 is MNHEY and CDR2 is SMNVEV (reference sequence). Trimming pared 0 bases from V and 3 bases from J, leaving 2 bases between. The CDR3 is 13 amino acids. CDR3 sequence reads: CASSLSYTGELFF. In nucleotides, the CDR3 is TGTGCCAGCAGTTTATCATACACCGGGGAGCTGTTTTTT.

The rearrangement joins TRBV30 to TRBJ2-2; TRBD1 might be the D (6 bases). V dropped 2 bases and J dropped 5 bases, with 15 bases sitting between them. The CDR3 is made up of 15 amino acids. Germline V CDR1 and CDR2: GTSNPN, SVGIG (reference sequence). DNA of the CDR3: TGTGCCTGGAGTTACGGGTCAGGGGCAACCGGGGAGCTGTTTTTT. It yields the protein CAWSYGSGATGELFF.

Only one count was recorded for this clone. The chain joins TRBV7-9 to TRBJ2-7; 8 nucleotides align to TRBD1. The CDR3 is 16 amino acids. V shed 5 bases, J shed 0 bases, and the junction held 9 bases outside the gene matches. Germline loops: CDR1 SEHNR, CDR2 FQNEAQ (reference sequence). The CDR3 coding sequence is TGTGCCAGCAGCCCGAGACGGACAGGGCCCTCCTACGAGCAGTACTTC. This codes for CASSPRRTGPSYEQYF.

In this sample, this clone turned up once. The V call is TRBV9, the J call TRBJ2-5; 7 nucleotides match TRBD1. This CDR3 has 14 residues. With 3 bases clipped from V and 7 bases from J, the junction kept 9 bases outside the gene matches. Germline loops: CDR1 SGDLS, CDR2 YYNGEE. CDR3 coding DNA: TGTGCCAGCAGCGCACTTCAGGGGGAAAGGACCCAGTACTTC. This sequence encodes CASSALQGERTQYF.

The CDR3 region is CASGAGTSLSEQYF. The CDR3 DNA follows: TGTGCCAGCGGGGCCGGGACTAGTCTCTCCGAGCAGTACTTC. The genes are TRBV27 and TRBJ2-7; TRBD2 matches 8 bases. The germline gives CDR1 MNHEY, CDR2 SMNVEV (reference sequence). This CDR3 has 14 residues. The J segment lost 6 bases and the V segment lost 8 bases, leaving 12 bases of the junction unmatched.